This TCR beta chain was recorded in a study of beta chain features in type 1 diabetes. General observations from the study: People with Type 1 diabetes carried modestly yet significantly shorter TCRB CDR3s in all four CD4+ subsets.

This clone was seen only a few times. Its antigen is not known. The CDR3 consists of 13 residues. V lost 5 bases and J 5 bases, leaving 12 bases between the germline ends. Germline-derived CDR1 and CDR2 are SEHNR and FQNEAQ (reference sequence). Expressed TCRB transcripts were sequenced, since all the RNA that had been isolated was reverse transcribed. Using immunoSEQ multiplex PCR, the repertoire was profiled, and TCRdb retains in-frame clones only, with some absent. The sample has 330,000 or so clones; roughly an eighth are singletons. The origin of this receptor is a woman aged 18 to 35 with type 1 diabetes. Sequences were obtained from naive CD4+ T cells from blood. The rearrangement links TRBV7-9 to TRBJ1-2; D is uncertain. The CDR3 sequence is CASSTTAEYGYTF. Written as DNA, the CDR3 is TGTGCCAGCAGCACCACAGCGGAGTATGGCTACACCTTC.